One sample yielded the 25 T cell receptor beta chains listed below, sequenced in a study of cytomegalovirus exposure and HLA in healthy donors. Here immunoSEQ multiplex PCR was the method, and the copy in TCRdb shows in-frame clones only, minus some. The sample includes some 56,000 clones, around 93% seen only once; the top ten take approximately 1.7%. The material sequenced was PBMCs. Receptor source: a woman between 18 and 30 years old in good health and CMV-seropositive.

The J gene is TRBJ1-3, the V gene TRBV28, with 10 bases identical to TRBD1. V was pared by 6 bases and J by 6 bases, with 8 bases of the junction left unmatched. The CDR3 has 15 residues. Germline CDR1 is MDHEN and CDR2 is SYDVKM. The CDR3 loop reads CASSPTGTGENTIYF. In nucleotides, the CDR3 is TGTGCCAGCAGCCCTACCGGGACAGGGGAAAACACCATATATTTT.

This chain uses TRBV7-9 with TRBJ1-2, with D perhaps matching TRBD1 (5 bases). Germline assignment: CDR1 SEHNR and CDR2 FQNEAQ (reference sequence). The CDR3 extends over 13 amino acids. V dropped 1 base and J dropped 8 bases, with 11 bases sitting between them. For the CDR3, the DNA is TGTGCCAGCAGCTTAGTCTACCAGGGAGGCTACACCTTC. It specifies CASSLVYQGGYTF.

On this clone: At one boundary the junction diverges from the germline segment, which might be a read error. This chain connects TRBV6-5 to TRBJ2-5, with D possibly matching TRBD2 (6 bases). The germline V gene encodes CDR1 MNHEY and CDR2 SVGAGI. This CDR3 is 9 amino acids long. The CDR3 is CASARGNDF. The CDR3 nucleotides are TGTGCCAGCGCCCGGGGGAATGACTTC.

J is TRBJ2-1 and V is TRBV29-1, with 10 bases aligning to TRBD2. In germline, CDR1 is SQVTM, CDR2 ANQGSEA. The CDR3 totals 14 residues. V gave up 4 bases and J gave up 2 bases; unmatched junction bases: 2. CDR3 DNA: TGCAGCGTTGGGGGGACTAGCGCCTACAATGAGCAGTTCTTC. It specifies CSVGGTSAYNEQFF.

The V gene is TRBV19, the J gene TRBJ1-2; D is possibly TRBD1 (5 bases). Germline loops: CDR1 LNHDA, CDR2 SQIVND (reference sequence). V lost 3 bases, J lost 8 bases, and 10 bases lay in between. The CDR3 loop spans 12 amino acids. The CDR3: CASSIEGRGYTF. In nucleotides, the CDR3 is TGTGCCAGTAGTATTGAGGGGAGGGGCTACACCTTC.

The V and J genes are TRBV27 and TRBJ2-7; D is perhaps TRBD1 (6 bases). V shed 2 bases and J shed 5 bases, with 10 bases lying between them. The length of the CDR3 is 13 residues. Germline loops: CDR1 MNHEY, CDR2 SMNVEV (reference sequence). The CDR3: CASSLDRGNEQYF. CDR3 coding DNA: TGTGCCAGCAGTTTAGATAGGGGGAACGAGCAGTACTTC.

The gene calls are TRBV5-6 and TRBJ2-1; 13 positions match TRBD2. The J segment lost 8 bases and the V segment lost 4 bases, leaving 9 bases of the junction unmatched. This CDR3 has 16 amino acids. Germline assignment: CDR1 SGHDT and CDR2 YYEEEE. The CDR3 DNA sequence: TGTGCCAGCAGCCCTACTCGACTAGCGGGGGGACATGAGCAGTTCTTC. Translated, it gives CASSPTRLAGGHEQFF.

The chain employs TRBV6-5 and TRBJ1-4; the D is unclear. The CDR3 spans 14 residues. V gave up 0 bases and J gave up 8 bases, with 10 bases separating them. CDR1 is MNHEY and CDR2 is SVGAGI in the germline V gene. CDR3 coding DNA: TGTGCCAGCAGTTACTCGGCCTCAGTAGAAAAACTGTTTTTT. Translation: CASSYSASVEKLFF.

This chain joins TRBV15 and TRBJ1-4; D ambiguous. V was clipped by 1 base and J by 6 bases, with 21 bases between them. CDR3 length equals 18 residues. Germline V gives CDR1 LNHNV, CDR2 YYDKDF (reference sequence). The CDR3 DNA reads TGTGCCACCAGCAGAGGGGCCGGAGGTGTCAGTCGTTATGAAAAACTGTTTTTT. It yields the protein CATSRGAGGVSRYEKLFF.

The chain carries TRBV18 and TRBJ1-5; TRBD1 might be the D (6 bases). The V end was cut by 5 bases, the J end by 0 bases, with 17 bases between. In germline, CDR1 is KGHSH, CDR2 LQKENI. The CDR3 is 17 residues long. CDR3 coding DNA: TGTGCCAGCTCAACCGGACAGATTCGCTATAGCAATCAGCCCCAGCATTTT. The encoded protein is CASSTGQIRYSNQPQHF.

The chain links TRBV29-1 to TRBJ1-1, with D maybe TRBD1 (6 bases). V lost 7 bases, J lost 0 bases, and 12 bases lay in between. Per the germline V gene, CDR1 is SQVTM and CDR2 is ANQGSEA. The CDR3 contains 13 residues. The CDR3 reads CSGGQRLNTEAFF. In DNA, the CDR3 is TGCAGCGGCGGACAGAGACTGAACACTGAAGCTTTCTTT.

This chain joins TRBV20-1 and TRBJ2-7; D is ambiguous. There are 11 residues in the CDR3. V lost 7 bases, J lost 3 bases, and 10 bases lay in between. Germline-derived CDR1 and CDR2 are DFQATT and SNEGSKA (reference sequence). The CDR3 DNA follows: TGCAGTGTGGGTCGCGGCTACGAGCAGTACTTC. Its translation: CSVGRGYEQYF.

This sequence joins TRBV4-1 and TRBJ2-3; D is undetermined. Germline V gene data show CDR1 as MGHRA and CDR2 as YSYEKL. With 0 bases removed from V and 6 bases from J, the gap between germline ends came to 13 bases. This CDR3 spans 15 amino acids. CDR3 in DNA: TGCGCCAGCAGCCAAGAGGCACTCCCGGAGGATACGCAGTATTTT. Translated, it gives CASSQEALPEDTQYF.

This clone has just one count. CDR3 sequence reads: CASSLDSLWGYTF. Here the CDR3 DNA reads TGTGCCAGCAGCTTGGACAGTTTATGGGGCTACACCTTC. The chain has TRBV7-9 and TRBJ1-2; possible D gene TRBD1, 6 bases. Per germline, CDR1 SEHNR and CDR2 FQNEAQ (reference sequence). CDR3 length equals 13 residues. V lost 3 bases and J 8 bases, leaving 13 bases between the germline ends.

The chain has TRBV19 and TRBJ2-4, with D maybe TRBD1 (6 bases). The V gene lost 1 base and the J gene lost 5 bases, with 12 bases spanning the gap. The CDR3 runs 15 residues. The germline V gene has CDR1 LNHDA and CDR2 SQIVND (reference sequence). DNA of the CDR3: TGTGCCAGTAGTATAGGGCGAGGGGGAGAAAACATTCAGTACTTC. Translated: CASSIGRGGENIQYF.

V gene TRBV9 combines with J gene TRBJ2-1; D possibly corresponds to TRBD1 (5 bases). V was shortened by 1 base and J by 2 bases, with 13 bases between the two germline ends. The length of the CDR3 is 16 residues. Germline loops: CDR1 SGDLS, CDR2 YYNGEE. The CDR3 region has the DNA TGTGCCAGCAGCGTATGGGGCGGTAGCCCCTACAATGAGCAGTTCTTC. It translates to CASSVWGGSPYNEQFF.

The V call is TRBV6-5, the J call TRBJ2-3; a possible D gene is TRBD2 (5 bases). V was pared by 8 bases and J by 0 bases, with 15 bases between. The CDR3 contains 15 residues. CDR1 and CDR2 (germline): MNHEY, SVGAGI. CDR3 sequence (DNA): TGTGCCAGCGGGATCGGGGTTTCTAGCACAGATACGCAGTATTTT. This translates into CASGIGVSSTDTQYF.

The V gene is TRBV10-2, the J gene TRBJ2-1; 7 bases are shared with TRBD2. CDR3 length equals 14 residues. Germline V gene sequence: CDR1 WSHSY, CDR2 SAAADI. V gave up 4 bases and J gave up 2 bases; unmatched junction bases: 2. CDR3 region: CASSGSGAYNEQFF. The DNA for the CDR3 is TGCGCCAGCAGTGGGAGCGGGGCCTACAATGAGCAGTTCTTC.

The CDR3 protein is CSGGQGYNEQFF. CDR3 DNA: TGCAGCGGTGGACAGGGATACAATGAGCAGTTCTTC. The chain employs TRBV29-1 and TRBJ2-1, with 8 bases aligning to TRBD1. Unmatched junction bases numbered 3, after V lost 7 bases and J lost 4 bases. The CDR3 spans 12 residues. CDR1 SQVTM and CDR2 ANQGSEA come from the germline V gene.

The chain links TRBV7-2 to TRBJ2-5; weak D call: TRBD2 (6 bases). Looked up from germline, CDR1 is SGHTA and CDR2 is FQGNSA. Trimming left V 4 bases short and J 5 bases short, with 17 bases between. The CDR3 covers 15 residues. CDR3 nucleotide sequence: TGTGCCAGCAGCTCGGGAGCCTCAACGCTGGAGACCCAGTACTTC. Its translation is CASSSGASTLETQYF.

The chain links TRBV15 to TRBJ2-5; 8 bases line up with TRBD1. Germline assignment: CDR1 LNHNV and CDR2 YYDKDF (reference sequence). J gave up 4 bases and V 3 bases, and 10 bases lay outside the gene matches. This CDR3 has 16 residues. DNA of the CDR3: TGTGCCACCAGCAGGTACGGACAGGGAATAGGAGAGACCCAGTACTTC. Translating it yields CATSRYGQGIGETQYF.

The V and J genes are TRBV19 and TRBJ1-4; no clear D gene. This CDR3 region has 14 residues. Deletions cut 3 bases from V and 7 bases from J, with 12 bases between. CDR1 is LNHDA and CDR2 is SQIVND in the germline V gene (reference sequence). The CDR3 coding sequence is TGTGCCAGTAGTATCATGGGCTTAGGTGAAAAACTGTTTTTT. It codes for CASSIMGLGEKLFF.

The chain couples TRBV6-6 to TRBJ1-3; D is unresolved. This CDR3 is 15 amino acids long. The germline gives CDR1 MNHNY, CDR2 SVGAGI (reference sequence). The V and J ends lost 1 base and 0 bases respectively, with 7 bases between them. CDR3 region: CASSYWRSSGNTIYF. The CDR3 coding sequence is TGTGCCAGCAGTTACTGGCGGAGCTCTGGAAACACCATATATTTT.

V gene TRBV9 combines with J gene TRBJ1-2, with 7 nucleotides matching TRBD1. V trimming: 1 base; J trimming: 2 bases; junction bases outside the gene matches: 2. Per germline, CDR1 SGDLS and CDR2 YYNGEE. The CDR3 is made up of 14 amino acids. Written as DNA, the CDR3 is TGTGCCAGCAGCGTAACGGGACAGAACTATGGCTACACCTTC. Residues: CASSVTGQNYGYTF.

The CDR3 reads CASSLRPGQGGETQYF. The CDR3 DNA reads as TGTGCCAGCAGCTTGAGACCGGGACAGGGTGGGGAGACCCAGTACTTC. The chain combines TRBV7-2 with TRBJ2-5, with 9 bases identical to TRBD1. This CDR3 spans 16 amino acids. The germline CDR1 and CDR2 sequences are SGHTA and FQGNSA. The V gene end was trimmed by 3 bases and the J gene end by 5 bases; junction bases not matched to a gene: 10.